This T cell receptor beta chain was observed in a study of tumor and adjacent non-tumor tissue in lung cancer. Across the study: Histology: about twelve adenocarcinoma, a couple of squamous cell carcinoma, 1 small cell lung cancer. Around 4.4 million productive TCRbeta reads were obtained per sample on average. Study results and caveats: In normal lung, the top 100 clones were significantly more dominant than in tumor.

The library came from three nested PCR rounds adapted from ARM-PCR protocols. TCRdb re-derived calls from the multiplex PCR reads in MiXCR, one entry per CDR3 protein. The table includes 100,000 to 150,000 distinct CDR3 sequences, approximately 71% detected once. No cell sorting was done before RNA was extracted from the tissue. The table lists this clonotype with many counts. Its cognate antigen is unknown. From germline, CDR1 is SGHNT and CDR2 YENEEA. The V end was cut by 5 bases, the J end by 0 bases, with 5 bases between. The CDR3 covers 13 residues. The sample taken for sequencing was lung tumor tissue. The J gene is TRBJ2-1, the V gene TRBV11-3; D not certain. This clonotype was obtained from a man aged 25 to 45 with non-small cell lung cancer. CDR3 region: CASSLNSYNEQFF. CDR3 bases: TGTGCCAGCAGCCTAAACTCCTACAATGAGCAGTTCTTC.